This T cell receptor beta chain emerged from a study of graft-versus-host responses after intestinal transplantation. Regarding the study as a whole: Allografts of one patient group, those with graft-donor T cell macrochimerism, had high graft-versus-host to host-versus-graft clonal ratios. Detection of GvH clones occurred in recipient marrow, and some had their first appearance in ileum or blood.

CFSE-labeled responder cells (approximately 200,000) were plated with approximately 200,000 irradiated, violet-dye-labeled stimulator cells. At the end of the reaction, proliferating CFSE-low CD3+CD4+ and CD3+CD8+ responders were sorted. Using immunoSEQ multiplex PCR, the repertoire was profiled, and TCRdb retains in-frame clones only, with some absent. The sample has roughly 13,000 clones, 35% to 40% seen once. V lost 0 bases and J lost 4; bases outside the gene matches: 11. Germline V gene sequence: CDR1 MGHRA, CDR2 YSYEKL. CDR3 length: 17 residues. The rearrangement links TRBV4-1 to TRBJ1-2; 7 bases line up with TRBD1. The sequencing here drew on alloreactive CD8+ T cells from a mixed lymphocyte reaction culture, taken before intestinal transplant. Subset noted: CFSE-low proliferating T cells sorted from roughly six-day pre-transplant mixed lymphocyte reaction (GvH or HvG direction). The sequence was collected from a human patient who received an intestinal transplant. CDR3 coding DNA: TGCGCCAGCAGCCAAGATCCGAATAAACAGGGGTCCTATGGCTACACCTTC. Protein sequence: CASSQDPNKQGSYGYTF.